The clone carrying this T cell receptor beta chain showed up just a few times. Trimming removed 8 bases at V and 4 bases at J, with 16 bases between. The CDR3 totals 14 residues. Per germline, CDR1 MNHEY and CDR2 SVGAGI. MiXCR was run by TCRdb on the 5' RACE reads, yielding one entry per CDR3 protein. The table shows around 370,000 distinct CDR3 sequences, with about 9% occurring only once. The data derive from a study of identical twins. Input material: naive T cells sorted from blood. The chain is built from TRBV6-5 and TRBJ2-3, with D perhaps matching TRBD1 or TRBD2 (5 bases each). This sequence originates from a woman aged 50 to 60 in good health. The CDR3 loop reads CASGEGLYADTQYF. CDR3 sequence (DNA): TGTGCCAGCGGCGAGGGGCTTTATGCAGATACGCAGTATTTT.